This T cell receptor (beta chain) was observed in a study of post-analysis software for immune sequencing data. V lost 0 bases to trimming and J lost 4 bases, with 14 bases between them. Germline values: CDR1 MNHEY, CDR2 SVGAGI. The CDR3 sequence is 16 residues long. A remark on this clonotype: What it binds is not known.

Study findings and constraints: Pronounced co-clustering by F measure was evident among identically batched samples. Controls had lower frequencies than patients of 4 or 5 TRBV segments, which included TRBV5-6, TRBV5-1 and TRBV20-1. Those with multiple sclerosis, the patient group, showed significantly lower normalized Chao1 diversity than controls.

Every TCR beta cDNA library bore unique molecular identifiers. A single record per CDR3 protein comes from TCRdb applying MiXCR to the PCR reads. The sample has a few hundred thousand distinct CDR3 sequences, about 40% seen once. The chain employs TRBV6-5 and TRBJ2-3, with D perhaps TRBD1 (6 bases). Sequenced material: blood. The receptor's source is a girl aged 2-10 years with multiple sclerosis. As DNA, the CDR3 is TGTGCCAGCAGTTACTCGACCCCAGGGGTGTCAGATACGCAGTATTTT. This encodes CASSYSTPGVSDTQYF.